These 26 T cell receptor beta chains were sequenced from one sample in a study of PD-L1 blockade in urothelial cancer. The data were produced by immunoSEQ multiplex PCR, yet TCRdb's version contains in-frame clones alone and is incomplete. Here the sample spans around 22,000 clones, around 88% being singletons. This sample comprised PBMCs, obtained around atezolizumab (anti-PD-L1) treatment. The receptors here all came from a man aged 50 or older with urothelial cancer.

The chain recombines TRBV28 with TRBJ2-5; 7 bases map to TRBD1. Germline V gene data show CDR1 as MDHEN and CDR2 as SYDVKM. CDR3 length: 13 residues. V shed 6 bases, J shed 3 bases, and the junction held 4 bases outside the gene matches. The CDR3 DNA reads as TGTGCCAGCAGCCGGACAGGAAAAGAGACCCAGTACTTC. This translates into CASSRTGKETQYF.

The CDR3 DNA reads as TGTGCCAGCAGTTTACGACAGGGGTTTGTCAATCAGCCCCAGCATTTT. Translated, it gives CASSLRQGFVNQPQHF. The rearrangement joins TRBV6-6 to TRBJ1-5; 8 nucleotides line up with TRBD1. J lost 3 bases, V lost 4 bases, and 8 bases had no gene match. This CDR3 is built from 16 residues. Per germline, CDR1 MNHNY and CDR2 SVGAGI (reference sequence).

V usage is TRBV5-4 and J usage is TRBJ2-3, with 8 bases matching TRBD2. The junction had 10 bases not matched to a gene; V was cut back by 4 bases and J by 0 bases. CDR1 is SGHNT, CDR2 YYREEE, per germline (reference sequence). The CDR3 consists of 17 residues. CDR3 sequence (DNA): TGTGCCAGCAGCAAAGGACTAGCAGCCGCTAGCACAGATACGCAGTATTTT. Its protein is CASSKGLAAASTDTQYF. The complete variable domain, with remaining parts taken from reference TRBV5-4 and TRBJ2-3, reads ETGVTQSPTHLIKTRGQQVTLRCSSQSGHNTVSWYQQALGQGPQFIFQYYREEENGRGNFPPRFSGLQFPNYSSELNVNALELDDSALYLCASSKGLAAASTDTQYFGPGTRLTVL.

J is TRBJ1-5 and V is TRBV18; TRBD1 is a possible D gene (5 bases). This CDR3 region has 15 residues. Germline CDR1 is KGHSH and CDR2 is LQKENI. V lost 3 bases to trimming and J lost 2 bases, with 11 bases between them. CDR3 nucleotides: TGTGCCAGCTCACCCTATCCGGGGGGCAATCAGCCCCAGCATTTT. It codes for CASSPYPGGNQPQHF.

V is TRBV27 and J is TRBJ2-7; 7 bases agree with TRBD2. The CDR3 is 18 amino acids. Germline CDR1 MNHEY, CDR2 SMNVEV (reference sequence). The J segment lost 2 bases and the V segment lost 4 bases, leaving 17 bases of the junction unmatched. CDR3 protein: CASSSLTVTTSRTYEQYF. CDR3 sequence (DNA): TGTGCCAGCAGTTCCTTGACAGTGACGACTAGCCGGACCTACGAGCAGTACTTC.

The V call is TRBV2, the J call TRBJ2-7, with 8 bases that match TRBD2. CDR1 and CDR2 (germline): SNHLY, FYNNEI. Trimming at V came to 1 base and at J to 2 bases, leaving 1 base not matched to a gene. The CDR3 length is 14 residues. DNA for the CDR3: TGTGCCAGCAGTGAAGTAGCGGGGACCTACGAGCAGTACTTC. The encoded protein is CASSEVAGTYEQYF.

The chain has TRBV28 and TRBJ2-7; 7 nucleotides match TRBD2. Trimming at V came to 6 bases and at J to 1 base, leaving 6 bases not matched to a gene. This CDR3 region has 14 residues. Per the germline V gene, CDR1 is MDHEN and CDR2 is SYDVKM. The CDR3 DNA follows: TGTGCCAGCAGCTCTAGCGGTACTTCCTACGAGCAGTACTTC. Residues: CASSSSGTSYEQYF.

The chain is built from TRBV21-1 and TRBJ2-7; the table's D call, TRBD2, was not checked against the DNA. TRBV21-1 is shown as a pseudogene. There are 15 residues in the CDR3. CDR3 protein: CASSPGTSATYEQYF. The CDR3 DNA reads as TGTGCCAGCAGTCCGGGGACTAGCGCAACCTACGAGCAGTACTTC.

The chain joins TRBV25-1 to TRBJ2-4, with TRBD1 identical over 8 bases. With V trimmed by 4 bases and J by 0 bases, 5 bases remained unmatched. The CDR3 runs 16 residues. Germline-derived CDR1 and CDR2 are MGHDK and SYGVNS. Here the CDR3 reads CASSARQGRAKNIQYF. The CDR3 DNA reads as TGTGCCAGCAGTGCTCGACAGGGGCGAGCCAAAAACATTCAGTACTTC.

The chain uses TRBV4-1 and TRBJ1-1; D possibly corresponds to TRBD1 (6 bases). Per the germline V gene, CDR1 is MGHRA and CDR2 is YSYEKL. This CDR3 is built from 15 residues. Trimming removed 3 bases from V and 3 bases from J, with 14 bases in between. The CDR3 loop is CASSHPGGLDTEAFF. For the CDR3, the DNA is TGCGCCAGCAGCCACCCCGGGGGGCTCGACACTGAAGCTTTCTTT.

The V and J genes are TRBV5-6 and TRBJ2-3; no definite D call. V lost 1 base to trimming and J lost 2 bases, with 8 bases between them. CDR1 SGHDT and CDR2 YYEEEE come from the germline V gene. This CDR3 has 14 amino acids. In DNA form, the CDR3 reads TGTGCCAGCAGCTTGCCAGGCTTCACAGATACGCAGTATTTT. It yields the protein CASSLPGFTDTQYF.

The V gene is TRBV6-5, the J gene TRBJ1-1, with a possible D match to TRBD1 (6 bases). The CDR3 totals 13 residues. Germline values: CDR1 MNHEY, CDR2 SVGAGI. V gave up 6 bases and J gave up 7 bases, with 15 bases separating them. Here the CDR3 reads CASRIGQFLEAFF. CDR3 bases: TGTGCCAGCAGGATCGGACAGTTCCTTGAAGCTTTCTTT.

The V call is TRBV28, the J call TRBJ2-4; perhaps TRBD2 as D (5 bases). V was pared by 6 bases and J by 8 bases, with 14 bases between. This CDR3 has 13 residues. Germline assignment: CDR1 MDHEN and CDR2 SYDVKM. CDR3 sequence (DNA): TGTGCCAGCAGCCCGGGATCGAGGGACATTCAGTACTTC. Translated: CASSPGSRDIQYF. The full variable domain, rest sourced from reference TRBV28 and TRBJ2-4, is DVKVTQSSRYLVKRTGEKVFLECVQDMDHENMFWYRQDPGLGLRLIYFSYDVKMKEKGDIPEGYSVSREKKERFSLILESASTNQTSMYLCASSPGSRDIQYFGAGTRLSVL.

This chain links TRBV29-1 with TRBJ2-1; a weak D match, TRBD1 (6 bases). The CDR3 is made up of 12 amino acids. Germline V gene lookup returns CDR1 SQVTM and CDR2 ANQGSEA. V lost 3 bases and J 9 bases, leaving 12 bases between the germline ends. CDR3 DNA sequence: TGCAGCGTTGAGTCAGGGGCTCGTGAGCAGTTCTTC. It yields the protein CSVESGAREQFF.

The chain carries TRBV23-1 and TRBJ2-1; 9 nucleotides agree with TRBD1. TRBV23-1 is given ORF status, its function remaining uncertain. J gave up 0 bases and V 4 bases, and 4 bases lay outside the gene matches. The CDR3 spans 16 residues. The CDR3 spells CASSRKGQGSYNEQFF. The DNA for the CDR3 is TGCGCCAGCAGTCGAAAGGGACAGGGCTCCTACAATGAGCAGTTCTTC.

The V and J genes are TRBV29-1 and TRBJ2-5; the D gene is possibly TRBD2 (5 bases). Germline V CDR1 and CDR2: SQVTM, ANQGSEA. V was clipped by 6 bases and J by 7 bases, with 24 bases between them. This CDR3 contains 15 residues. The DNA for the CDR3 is TGCAGCGTAAACCCTTCCATCGGAGGCACCACGACCCAGTACTTC. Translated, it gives CSVNPSIGGTTTQYF.

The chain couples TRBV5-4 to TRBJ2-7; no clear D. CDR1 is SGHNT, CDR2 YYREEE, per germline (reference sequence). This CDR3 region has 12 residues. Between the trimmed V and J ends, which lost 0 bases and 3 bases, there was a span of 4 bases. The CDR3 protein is CASSLESYEQYF. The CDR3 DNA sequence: TGTGCCAGCAGCTTGGAGAGCTACGAGCAGTACTTC.

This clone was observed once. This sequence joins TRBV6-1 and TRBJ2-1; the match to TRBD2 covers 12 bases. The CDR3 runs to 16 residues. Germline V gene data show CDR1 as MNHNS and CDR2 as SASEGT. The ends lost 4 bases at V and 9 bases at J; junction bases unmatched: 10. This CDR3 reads CASSGALAGGLGEQFF. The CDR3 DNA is TGTGCCAGCAGTGGGGCTCTAGCGGGGGGGCTCGGTGAGCAGTTCTTC.

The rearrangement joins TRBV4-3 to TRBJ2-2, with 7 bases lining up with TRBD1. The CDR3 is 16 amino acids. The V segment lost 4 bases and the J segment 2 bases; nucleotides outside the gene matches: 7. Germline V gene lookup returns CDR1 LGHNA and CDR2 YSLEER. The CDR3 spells CASSPSGQINTGELFF. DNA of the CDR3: TGCGCCAGCAGCCCCTCGGGACAGATTAACACCGGGGAGCTGTTTTTT.

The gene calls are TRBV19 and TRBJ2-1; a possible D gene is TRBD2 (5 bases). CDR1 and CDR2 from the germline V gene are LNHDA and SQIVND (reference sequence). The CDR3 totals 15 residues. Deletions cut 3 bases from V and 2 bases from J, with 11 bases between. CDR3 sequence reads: CASSIPTGTYNEQFF. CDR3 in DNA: TGTGCCAGTAGTATCCCCACCGGGACCTACAATGAGCAGTTCTTC.

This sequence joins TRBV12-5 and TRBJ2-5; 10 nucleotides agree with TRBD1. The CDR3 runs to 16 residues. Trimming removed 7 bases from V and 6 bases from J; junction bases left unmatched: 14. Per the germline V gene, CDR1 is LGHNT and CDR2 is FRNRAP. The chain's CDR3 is CASANSNRDRGKTQYF. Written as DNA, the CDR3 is TGTGCTAGTGCCAATTCGAACCGGGACAGGGGAAAGACCCAGTACTTC.

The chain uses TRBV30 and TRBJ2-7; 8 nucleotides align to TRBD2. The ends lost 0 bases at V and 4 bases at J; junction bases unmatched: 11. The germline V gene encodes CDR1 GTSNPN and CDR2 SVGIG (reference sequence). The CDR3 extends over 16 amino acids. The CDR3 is CAWSVWRGVAGYEQYF. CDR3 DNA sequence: TGTGCCTGGAGTGTATGGAGGGGGGTAGCGGGATACGAGCAGTACTTC.

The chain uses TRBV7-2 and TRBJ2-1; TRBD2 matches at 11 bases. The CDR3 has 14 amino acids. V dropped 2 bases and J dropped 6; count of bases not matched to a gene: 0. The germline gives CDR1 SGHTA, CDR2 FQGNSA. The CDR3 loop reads CASSLTSGSNEQFF. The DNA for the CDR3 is TGTGCCAGCAGCTTAACTAGCGGGAGCAATGAGCAGTTCTTC.

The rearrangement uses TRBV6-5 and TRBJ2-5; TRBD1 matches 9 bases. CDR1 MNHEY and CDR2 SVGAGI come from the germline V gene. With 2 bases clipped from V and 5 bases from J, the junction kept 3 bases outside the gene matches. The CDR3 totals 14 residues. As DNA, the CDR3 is TGTGCCAGCAGTTACAACAGGGGGCGGGAGACCCAGTACTTC. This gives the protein CASSYNRGRETQYF.

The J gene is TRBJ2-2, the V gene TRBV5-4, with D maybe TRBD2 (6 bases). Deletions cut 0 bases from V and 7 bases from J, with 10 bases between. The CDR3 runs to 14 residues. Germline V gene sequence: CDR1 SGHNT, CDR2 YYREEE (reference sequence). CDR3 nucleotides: TGTGCCAGCAGCTTGGGGGGGGTTGACGGGGAGCTGTTTTTT. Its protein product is CASSLGGVDGELFF. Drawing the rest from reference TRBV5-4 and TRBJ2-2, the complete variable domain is ETGVTQSPTHLIKTRGQQVTLRCSSQSGHNTVSWYQQALGQGPQFIFQYYREEENGRGNFPPRFSGLQFPNYSSELNVNALELDDSALYLCASSLGGVDGELFFGEGSRLTVL.

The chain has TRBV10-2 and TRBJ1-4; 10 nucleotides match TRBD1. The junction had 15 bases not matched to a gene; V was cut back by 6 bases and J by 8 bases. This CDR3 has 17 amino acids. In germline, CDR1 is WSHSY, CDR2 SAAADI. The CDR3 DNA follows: TGCGCCAGCAGACGGACAGGGGGGGTCATGGGGGAGGAAAAACTGTTTTTT. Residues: CASRRTGGVMGEEKLFF.